These 30 T cell receptor beta chains share one sample of origin, sequenced in a study of a mutant IDH1 vaccine in newly diagnosed glioma. The antigens of these receptors remain unknown. Sequencing used immunoSEQ multiplex PCR; TCRdb keeps in-frame clones, though not all of them. The profile covers 24,000 or so clones, with 84% appearing a single time and approximately 3% taken by the ten largest. Time point indicated: week 47, end of study. Doses consisted of 300 ug of mutant IDH1 20-mer peptide each, paired with topical imiquimod. Sequenced material: PBMCs, taken from a glioma patient whose treatment included an IDH1 peptide vaccine. The origin of the receptors is a man in his forties with glioma.

The gene calls are TRBV10-3 and TRBJ2-4; D is unresolved. The CDR3 extends over 16 amino acids. Germline V gives CDR1 ENHRY, CDR2 SYGVKD. Trimming removed 3 bases at V and 3 bases at J, with 15 bases between. The CDR3 DNA is TGTGCCATCAGTGAAGGGCAGACCGAAAACAAAAACATTCAGTACTTC. As protein: CAISEGQTENKNIQYF.

This clone has just a few counts. V is TRBV25-1 and J is TRBJ1-2; D remains unclear. The CDR3 extends over 12 amino acids. CDR1 is MGHDK, CDR2 SYGVNS, per germline. Trimming took off 4 bases at V and 4 bases at J, with 7 bases between the two ends. The CDR3 sequence: CASSVDGYGYTF. In DNA, the CDR3 is TGTGCCAGCAGTGTGGACGGCTATGGCTACACCTTC.

The chain recombines TRBV7-8 with TRBJ1-1, with D hard to call. The CDR3 loop spans 14 amino acids. CDR1 and CDR2 (germline): SGHVS, FQNEAQ. The V gene lost 6 bases and the J gene lost 0 bases, with 11 bases spanning the gap. The CDR3 nucleotides are TGTGCCAGCAGACTGACGGAAGTGAACACTGAAGCTTTCTTT. It translates to CASRLTEVNTEAFF.

The chain joins TRBV9 to TRBJ1-5, with a possible D match to TRBD1 (5 bases). The V end was cut by 2 bases, the J end by 6 bases, with 15 bases between. This CDR3 spans 15 amino acids. From germline, CDR1 is SGDLS and CDR2 YYNGEE. CDR3 region: CASSVDGRRGQPQHF. The CDR3, as DNA: TGTGCCAGCAGCGTGGATGGACGAAGGGGTCAGCCCCAGCATTTT. Together with reference TRBV9 and TRBJ1-5, the CDR3 gives the full variable domain: DSGVTQTPKHLITATGQRVTLRCSPRSGDLSVYWYQQSLDQGLQFLIQYYNGEERAKGNILERFSAQQFPDLHSELNLSSLELGDSALYFCASSVDGRRGQPQHFGDGTRLSIL.

This chain uses TRBV5-1 with TRBJ1-1; D gene unclear. The CDR3 length is 14 residues. Trimming removed 0 bases at V and 6 bases at J, with 12 bases between. Germline V gene lookup returns CDR1 SGHRS and CDR2 YFSETQ. The CDR3 protein is CASSLGRANPEAFF. Written as DNA, the CDR3 is TGCGCCAGCAGCTTGGGGAGGGCGAATCCTGAAGCTTTCTTT.

The V call is TRBV6-1, the J call TRBJ1-4; no clear D gene. Per germline, CDR1 MNHNS and CDR2 SASEGT. The CDR3 is made up of 13 amino acids. Trimming shortened V by 6 bases and J by 0 bases, and 5 bases separated the two germline ends. CDR3 in DNA: TGTGCCAGCAGGGGTACAACTAATGAAAAACTGTTTTTT. It specifies CASRGTTNEKLFF.

V and J are TRBV5-1 and TRBJ1-3; tentatively, D is TRBD1 (5 bases). Per germline, CDR1 SGHRS and CDR2 YFSETQ. The CDR3 covers 14 residues. Trimming shortened V by 6 bases and J by 0 bases, and 10 bases separated the two germline ends. In DNA, the CDR3 is TGCGCCAGCAAAACAGGAAACTCTGGAAACACCATATATTTT. It encodes CASKTGNSGNTIYF.

V gene TRBV23-1 combines with J gene TRBJ2-7, with D tentatively TRBD2 (7 bases). TRBV23-1 is given ORF status, its function remaining uncertain. The CDR3 runs 17 residues. Trimming removed 0 bases from V and 3 bases from J, with 18 bases in between. The CDR3 here is CASSQSVRGAVDYEQYF. CDR3 in DNA: TGCGCCAGCAGTCAATCAGTCCGGGGGGCTGTCGACTACGAGCAGTACTTC.

CDR3 nucleotides: TGTAGTCAGGGAAGCACTGAAGCTTTCTTT. It codes for CSQGSTEAFF. The rearrangement uses TRBV30 and TRBJ1-1; possibly TRBD1 for D (5 bases). CDR1 and CDR2 from the germline V gene are GTSNPN and SVGIG (reference sequence). CDR3 length: 10 amino acids.

CDR3 sequence reads: CASSRDRNQPQHF. Written as DNA, the CDR3 is TGTGCCAGCTCACGGGACAGAAATCAGCCCCAGCATTTT. This chain connects TRBV18 to TRBJ1-5, with 7 bases that match TRBD1. V was pared by 4 bases and J by 4 bases, with 1 base of the junction left unmatched. Germline CDR1 KGHSH, CDR2 LQKENI. This CDR3 region has 13 residues.

This rearrangement joins TRBV2 to TRBJ2-7; TRBD1 agrees at 8 bases. In germline, CDR1 is SNHLY, CDR2 FYNNEI. J was trimmed by 0 bases and V by 4 bases; bases with no gene match: 5. This CDR3 has 15 residues. As DNA, the CDR3 is TGTGCCAGCAGTGTACAGGGGGGTTCCTCCTACGAGCAGTACTTC. This sequence encodes CASSVQGGSSYEQYF.

This clone was seen a few times. The chain recombines TRBV2 with TRBJ2-2; D is possibly TRBD2 (6 bases). The germline CDR1 and CDR2 sequences are SNHLY and FYNNEI. CDR3 size: 15 residues. V was shortened by 6 bases and J by 3 bases, with 14 bases between the two germline ends. CDR3 sequence: CASRDPGLHTGELFF. Here the CDR3 DNA reads TGTGCCAGCAGGGACCCGGGACTGCACACCGGGGAGCTGTTTTTT.

The chain couples TRBV6-4 to TRBJ2-3; D unclear. The CDR3 loop spans 17 amino acids. Germline CDR1 and CDR2: MRHNA and SNTAGT. V was shortened by 0 bases and J by 4 bases, with 17 bases between the two germline ends. CDR3 amino acids: CASSDSPGGFGPDTQYF. In nucleotides, the CDR3 is TGTGCCAGCAGTGACTCCCCCGGCGGCTTCGGTCCAGATACGCAGTATTTT.

This clone came up a few times. This chain connects TRBV5-8 to TRBJ2-5; TRBD2 aligns across 11 bases. There are 16 residues in the CDR3. Germline V CDR1 and CDR2: SGHTS, YDEGEE. The J segment lost 1 base and the V segment lost 4 bases, leaving 6 bases of the junction unmatched. CDR3 sequence: CASSQGLAALQETQYF. The CDR3 region has the DNA TGTGCCAGCAGCCAGGGACTAGCGGCCCTCCAAGAGACCCAGTACTTC.

The V and J genes are TRBV11-3 and TRBJ2-1; no reliable D call. This CDR3 has 12 amino acids. Trimming pared 2 bases from V and 7 bases from J, leaving 6 bases between. The germline gives CDR1 SGHNT, CDR2 YENEEA. As DNA, the CDR3 is TGTGCCAGCAGCTTAATGGAGAATGAGCAGTTCTTC. Residues: CASSLMENEQFF.

The V and J genes are TRBV11-3 and TRBJ2-7, with TRBD1 matching over 10 bases. V gave up 3 bases and J gave up 5 bases; unmatched junction bases: 1. The germline CDR1 and CDR2 sequences are SGHNT and YENEEA. The CDR3 is 13 residues long. DNA of the CDR3: TGTGCCAGCAGCTTCGGACAGGGGGACGAGCAGTACTTC. Amino acid sequence: CASSFGQGDEQYF.

This clone was observed a single time. V gene TRBV19 combines with J gene TRBJ1-5; the D is unclear. The CDR3 runs 17 residues. The V end was cut by 0 bases, the J end by 11 bases, with 23 bases between. Germline CDR1 reads LNHDA; CDR2 reads SQIVND (reference sequence). The CDR3 DNA sequence: TGTGCCAGTAGTATAGATGGACGTGGGGTTGGCTCCGGCTCCCAGCATTTT. This codes for CASSIDGRGVGSGSQHF.

The gene calls are TRBV9 and TRBJ2-3; D is perhaps TRBD1 or TRBD2 (5 bases each). V was pared by 2 bases and J by 6 bases, with 16 bases between. CDR1 is SGDLS, CDR2 YYNGEE, per germline. There are 15 residues in the CDR3. CDR3 nucleotides: TGTGCCAGCAGCGTTAGCCCCGGGACGTCGGATACGCAGTATTTT. It yields the protein CASSVSPGTSDTQYF.

This clone was detected once. The gene calls are TRBV19 and TRBJ1-2, with D tentatively TRBD1 (6 bases). Germline CDR1 reads LNHDA; CDR2 reads SQIVND (reference sequence). Trimming left V 1 base short and J 2 bases short, with 11 bases between. The CDR3 has 15 amino acids. The CDR3 sequence: CASSIVGQLNYGYTF. The CDR3 nucleotides are TGTGCCAGTAGTATAGTTGGACAGCTGAACTATGGCTACACCTTC. Based on the CDR3 plus reference TRBV19 and TRBJ1-2, the full variable domain is DGGITQSPKYLFRKEGQNVTLSCEQNLNHDAMYWYRQDPGQGLRLIYYSQIVNDFQKGDIAEGYSVSREKKESFPLTVTSAQKNPTAFYLCASSIVGQLNYGYTFGSGTRLTVV.

This clone occurred a few times. The V call is TRBV7-8, the J call TRBJ2-5; no clear D. There are 14 residues in the CDR3. The germline CDR1 and CDR2 sequences are SGHVS and FQNEAQ. With 1 base removed from V and 2 bases from J, the gap between germline ends came to 8 bases. The CDR3 loop is CASSLGRQQETQYF. For the CDR3, the DNA is TGTGCCAGCAGCTTAGGACGGCAGCAAGAGACCCAGTACTTC. The variable domain in full, completed from reference TRBV7-8 and TRBJ2-5, reads GAGVSQSPRYKVAKRGQDVALRCDPISGHVSLFWYQQALGQGPEFLTYFQNEAQLDKSGLPSDRFFAERPEGSVSTLKIQRTQQEDSAVYLCASSLGRQQETQYFGPGTRLLVL.

The gene calls are TRBV5-6 and TRBJ1-2; possible D gene TRBD1, 6 bases. The CDR3 consists of 16 residues. Trimming took off 4 bases at V and 4 bases at J, with 20 bases between the two ends. Germline values: CDR1 SGHDT, CDR2 YYEEEE. The CDR3 DNA reads TGTGCCAGCAGCGAGAGGGCGGGGGCGGCCATCTATGGCTACACCTTC. It codes for CASSERAGAAIYGYTF.

This chain uses TRBV4-3 with TRBJ2-7, with unresolved D. V was shortened by 0 bases and J by 4 bases, with 10 bases between the two germline ends. Germline CDR1 reads LGHNA; CDR2 reads YSLEER. The CDR3 runs to 14 residues. The CDR3 DNA reads TGCGCCAGCAGCCAAGATAGGGCAGGATACGAGCAGTACTTC. As protein: CASSQDRAGYEQYF.

The CDR3 protein is CASSRTSGISYNEQFF. CDR3 bases: TGTGCCAGCAGCCGGACTAGCGGGATCTCCTACAATGAGCAGTTCTTC. This chain uses TRBV9 with TRBJ2-1; 12 bases match TRBD2. Germline CDR1 reads SGDLS; CDR2 reads YYNGEE. The CDR3 is 16 amino acids. V shed 4 bases, J shed 0 bases, and the junction held 2 bases outside the gene matches.

The chain recombines TRBV15 with TRBJ1-5; D unclear. The CDR3 has 16 amino acids. Germline lookup yields CDR1 LNHNV and CDR2 YYDKDF (reference sequence). V dropped 2 bases and J dropped 0 bases, with 11 bases sitting between them. The CDR3 region is CATSRLGGYSNQPQHF. For the CDR3, the DNA is TGTGCCACCAGCAGACTAGGAGGGTATAGCAATCAGCCCCAGCATTTT.

This rearrangement joins TRBV14 to TRBJ2-7; TRBD1 matches at 8 bases. The CDR3 has 15 amino acids. V trimming: 3 bases; J trimming: 3 bases; junction bases outside the gene matches: 7. Germline V lookup: CDR1 SGHDN, CDR2 FVKESK. CDR3 amino acids: CASSHGQGEGYEQYF. CDR3 DNA: TGTGCCAGCAGCCACGGACAGGGTGAGGGCTACGAGCAGTACTTC. The variable domain in full, completed from reference TRBV14 and TRBJ2-7, reads EAGVTQFPSHSVIEKGQTVTLRCDPISGHDNLYWYRRVMGKEIKFLLHFVKESKQDESGMPNNRFLAERTGGTYSTLKVQPAELEDSGVYFCASSHGQGEGYEQYFGPGTRLTVT.

J is TRBJ2-5 and V is TRBV9, with 8 bases identical to TRBD1. The CDR3 consists of 13 residues. With 6 bases clipped from V and 7 bases from J, the junction kept 8 bases outside the gene matches. CDR1 is SGDLS and CDR2 is YYNGEE in the germline V gene. CDR3 loop: CASNSGGLGTQYF. CDR3 bases: TGTGCCAGCAACTCAGGGGGCCTAGGGACCCAGTACTTC.

V gene TRBV11-1 combines with J gene TRBJ2-3; D unresolved. The germline V and J ends were trimmed by 0 bases and 0 bases, with 10 bases remaining between them. This CDR3 is 16 amino acids long. Germline-derived CDR1 and CDR2 are SGHAT and FQDESV (reference sequence). CDR3 in amino acids: CASSLASLGSTDTQYF. CDR3 nucleotide sequence: TGTGCCAGCAGCTTAGCGTCCTTAGGGAGCACAGATACGCAGTATTTT.

The CDR3: CASSVTGTGVYEQYF. DNA for the CDR3: TGTGCCAGTAGTGTAACCGGGACGGGAGTCTACGAGCAGTACTTC. The rearrangement uses TRBV19 and TRBJ2-7; TRBD2 is a possible D gene (6 bases). CDR1 LNHDA and CDR2 SQIVND come from the germline V gene (reference sequence). The CDR3 loop spans 15 amino acids. The V end was cut by 5 bases, the J end by 3 bases, with 17 bases between.

A single count supports this clone. The chain links TRBV7-7 to TRBJ2-1; 9 positions match TRBD2. V dropped 3 bases and J dropped 4; count of bases not matched to a gene: 7. The CDR3 covers 16 residues. The germline CDR1 and CDR2 sequences are SSHAT and FNYEAQ (reference sequence). The CDR3 here is CASSLGREGLYNEQFF. As DNA, the CDR3 is TGTGCCAGCAGCTTGGGGCGGGAGGGCCTGTACAATGAGCAGTTCTTC.

V gene TRBV28 combines with J gene TRBJ1-2; 8 bases agree with TRBD1. The CDR3 sequence is 16 residues long. Germline values: CDR1 MDHEN, CDR2 SYDVKM. Trimming removed 5 bases from V and 6 bases from J; junction bases left unmatched: 14. The CDR3: CASSQWGGQVDNGYTF. CDR3 DNA sequence: TGTGCCAGCAGTCAATGGGGGGGACAGGTGGATAATGGCTACACCTTC.